Following are 10 T cell receptor beta chains from one sample sequenced in a study of T cell changes during pregnancy in multiple sclerosis. The data were produced by immunoSEQ multiplex PCR, yet TCRdb's version contains in-frame clones alone and is incomplete. The sample carries about 66,000 clones, about 91% recorded once. The sample in question was CD8+ T cells from peripheral blood mononuclear cells, obtained before pregnancy. These receptors were obtained from a female donor with multiple sclerosis, enrolled in a pregnancy study.

This chain connects TRBV13 to TRBJ1-4; D remains unclear. The V end lost 5 bases, the J end lost 13 bases, and 14 bases lay between the germline ends. CDR1 and CDR2 (germline): PRHDT, FYEKMQ (reference sequence). CDR3 length: 12 residues. This CDR3 is CASSDGERRLFF. CDR3 DNA sequence: TGTGCCAGCAGCGACGGGGAGCGGAGACTGTTTTTT.

CDR3 region: CARSPGQGPLLNSPLHF. The CDR3 DNA reads TGTGCCAGAAGCCCAGGACAGGGTCCCCTTCTAAATTCACCCCTCCACTTT. The chain employs TRBV5-3 and TRBJ1-6; TRBD1 agrees at 8 bases. TRBV5-3 is placed among ORFs of uncertain function. The CDR3 runs to 17 residues. J lost 7 bases, V lost 4 bases, and 13 bases had no gene match.

The V call is TRBV7-6, the J call TRBJ1-1, with 7 bases fitting TRBD1. Trimming removed 1 base from V and 4 bases from J; junction bases left unmatched: 6. The CDR3 contains 15 residues. Germline CDR1 is SGHVS and CDR2 is FNYEAQ. CDR3 in amino acids: CASSLGHRGGTEAFF. The CDR3 nucleotides read TGTGCCAGCAGCTTAGGTCACAGGGGAGGCACTGAAGCTTTCTTT.

This clone has a single count. The chain combines TRBV5-1 with TRBJ2-2; D is undetermined. This CDR3 is 16 amino acids long. Germline V gene sequence: CDR1 SGHRS, CDR2 YFSETQ. V was clipped by 1 base and J by 1 base, with 11 bases between them. The DNA of the CDR3 is TGCGCCAGCAGCTTGCGTTGGGCCGAGAACACCGGGGAGCTGTTTTTT. The encoded protein is CASSLRWAENTGELFF.

This clone was recorded only once. The chain employs TRBV25-1 and TRBJ1-2; D unresolved. The CDR3 totals 13 residues. Germline CDR1 MGHDK, CDR2 SYGVNS. The V gene lost 4 bases and the J gene lost 8 bases, with 14 bases spanning the gap. The CDR3 DNA follows: TGTGCCAGCAGTGGGTGGGGAGCGGGAGGCTACACCTTC. Amino acids: CASSGWGAGGYTF.

This clone was counted once. The gene calls are TRBV6-1 and TRBJ2-1; weak D call: TRBD2 (5 bases). Between the trimmed V and J ends, which lost 6 bases and 1 base, there was a span of 10 bases. The CDR3 is 14 residues long. Germline CDR1 reads MNHNS; CDR2 reads SASEGT. DNA of the CDR3: TGTGCCAGCAGAAGGACTTCTTCCTACAATGAGCAGTTCTTC. Translated: CASRRTSSYNEQFF.

The rearrangement uses TRBV21-1 and TRBJ2-1; no check of the table's D call, TRBD2, against the DNA was made. TRBV21-1 is an annotated pseudogene. The CDR3 spans 18 residues. The CDR3 DNA reads TGTGCCAGCAGAAGTTTCTTTTCAATCTGGAGCTCCTACAATGAGCAGTTCTTC. It codes for CASRSFFSIWSSYNEQFF.

V usage is TRBV5-1 and J usage is TRBJ2-7; tentatively, D is TRBD1 (7 bases). The CDR3 contains 14 residues. The germline CDR1 and CDR2 sequences are SGHRS and YFSETQ. Between the trimmed V and J ends, which lost 0 bases and 6 bases, there was a span of 13 bases. This chain's CDR3 is CASSLAGQGGEQYF. In DNA form, the CDR3 reads TGCGCCAGCAGCTTGGCCGGGCAGGGGGGCGAGCAGTACTTC.

The chain joins TRBV7-3 to TRBJ2-1; D is unresolved. CDR1 is SGHTA and CDR2 is FQGTGA in the germline V gene. V lost 1 base, J lost 5 bases, and 6 bases lay in between. The CDR3 has 13 amino acids. The CDR3 reads CASSLSSNNEQFF. The CDR3 DNA is TGTGCCAGCAGCTTAAGTTCTAACAATGAGCAGTTCTTC.

The gene calls are TRBV30 and TRBJ1-2; possibly TRBD1 for D (5 bases). Trimming took 2 bases from V and 6 from J, leaving 13 bases between them. CDR1 and CDR2 (germline): GTSNPN, SVGIG (reference sequence). The CDR3 contains 13 residues. CDR3 coding DNA: TGTGCCTGGAGTCTGGGGGGACCTGATGGCTACACCTTC. Translated, it gives CAWSLGGPDGYTF.